The 4 T cell receptor beta chains in this list originate from one sample, sequenced in a study of OX40 agonist ivuxolimab in advanced cancers. The library relied on the immunoSEQ multiplex PCR assay. TCRdb limited this immuneACCESS table to in-frame rearrangements with V and J called. A share of clones is missing; checked studies link under half to unresolved V genes, and the rest is unexplained. This sample lists around 19,000 clones; less than 90% were detected once. The ten top clones hold 45% to 55% of the sample. Sequenced material: CD4+ or CD8+ T cells sorted from blood, taken in a trial of the OX40 agonist ivuxolimab. The source is an adult with an advanced solid tumor such as melanoma, head and neck, liver or kidney cancer.

The rearrangement links TRBV19 to TRBJ2-2, with D possibly being TRBD1 or TRBD2 (6 bases each). CDR3 length equals 16 residues. Between the trimmed V and J ends, which lost 0 bases and 6 bases, there was a span of 14 bases. Germline V gene lookup returns CDR1 LNHDA and CDR2 SQIVND (reference sequence). CDR3 in amino acids: CASSIDEGGRAGELFF. CDR3 in DNA: TGTGCCAGTAGTATAGATGAGGGGGGCCGGGCCGGGGAGCTGTTTTTT.

This clone was counted once. This chain uses TRBV4-3 with TRBJ2-2, with D possibly being TRBD1 or TRBD2 (5 bases each). Trimming pared 6 bases from V and 2 bases from J, leaving 10 bases between. The CDR3 is 14 residues long. CDR1 is LGHNA, CDR2 YSLEER, per germline. The CDR3 bases are TGCGCCAGCAGACGGGGCGCAAACACCGGGGAGCTGTTTTTT. Its translation is CASRRGANTGELFF.

About this clone itself: Other DNA variants within this sample encode the same CDR3. The rearrangement joins TRBV6-5 to TRBJ2-7; 9 positions match TRBD1. Unmatched junction bases numbered 2, after V lost 2 bases and J lost 3 bases. The CDR3 runs 14 residues. The germline V gene has CDR1 MNHEY and CDR2 SVGAGI. The CDR3 sequence is CASSYLGQGYEQYF. CDR3 in DNA: TGTGCCAGCAGTTACCTGGGACAGGGCTACGAGCAGTACTTC.

J is TRBJ1-1 and V is TRBV29-1; D not certain. Trimming removed 5 bases at V and 10 bases at J, with 17 bases between. The CDR3 consists of 12 residues. In germline, CDR1 is SQVTM, CDR2 ANQGSEA. The CDR3 protein is CSVNPQTVGAFF. CDR3 nucleotide sequence: TGCAGCGTTAACCCCCAGACGGTTGGAGCTTTCTTT.